Ten or more counts support the clone carrying this T cell receptor (beta chain). The data derive from a study of early T cells in non-severe SARS-CoV-2 infection. Individual cDNA molecules each received unique molecular identifiers attached to them. TCRdb re-derived calls from the 5' RACE reads in MiXCR, one entry per CDR3 protein. The sample has roughly 50,000 distinct CDR3 sequences; around 5.6% are singletons. The CDR3 spans 15 residues. Germline CDR1 is LNHDA and CDR2 is SQIVND (reference sequence). Trimming shortened V by 6 bases and J by 4 bases, and 18 bases separated the two germline ends. The V call is TRBV19, the J call TRBJ1-2, with D unresolved. This TCR derives from an adult who was a healthcare worker with PCR-confirmed SARS-CoV-2 infection or an uninfected control (not recorded which). What was sequenced was whole blood. The CDR3 DNA reads as TGTGCCAGTAGCCCCAGTTGGGAGACGATCTATGGCTACACCTTC. This sequence encodes CASSPSWETIYGYTF.